Listed below are T cell receptor beta chains from one sample, sequenced in a study of radiation and T cells in renal cell carcinoma. Method: immunoSEQ multiplex PCR; TCRdb's copy keeps in-frame clones and lacks some. The top ten clones hold 1.9% of a sample with roughly 130,000 clones, around four fifths of them seen once. Sequences were derived from blood, sampled from a patient whose treatment included radiotherapy and nephrectomy. The receptors stem from a woman in her fifties or sixties with renal cell carcinoma. CDR3s include the opening cysteine and the closing phenylalanine or tryptophan.

v_call,cdr3_length,cdr3_aa
TRBV19,17,CASSIGGRESPADTQYF
TRBV14,14,CASSPWGGDTEAFF
TRBV10-3,14,CAIRGDMTDDEQFF
TRBV5-1,13,CASSPGGGDTQYF
TRBV11-2,14,CASSEGNSNQPQHF
TRBV5-5,18,CASSFRLGLAPLGDEQFF
TRBV5-1,19,CASSLGTGTSGGLYNEQFF
TRBV6-1,12,CASGYARNIQYF
TRBV5-6,13,CASSSAGQGFQYF
TRBV5-1,16,CASSSDPAPTLYGYTF
TRBV5-1,16,CASSLVRGLDTGELFF
TRBV19,15,CASRTGQGNTGELFF
TRBV7-9,15,CASSLAREHTDTQYF
TRBV25-1,17,CASSERGLAGDYNEQFF
TRBV29-1,14,CSVVSRDKFTEAFF
TRBV18,13,CASSPGVNSPLHF
TRBV7-2,16,CASSLTSGGQDNEQFF
TRBV6-5,15,CASSYSVNGAYGYTF
TRBV2,15,CASSEGIGPNSPLHF
TRBV27,15,CASSLGQGIQETQYF
TRBV7-2,15,CASRAGTSGGDTQYF
TRBV6-1,15,CASRGDRGRAGEQFF
TRBV10-3,17,CAISESGTPNNNEKLFF
TRBV12-5,16,CASGLVAGGPYNEQFF
TRBV5-1,14,CASRRDVADQPQHF
TRBV18,17,CASSPLPPGQGAPGYTF
TRBV4-1,15,CASSQFVTAEETQYF
TRBV11-2,15,CASSLDPGGNQPQHF
TRBV4-1,14,CASSQLGGADTQYF
TRBV5-4,15,CASSPLGAGAETQYF
TRBV6-5,14,CASSNAGSGNTIYF
TRBV5-6,15,CASSWGDRYTDTQYF